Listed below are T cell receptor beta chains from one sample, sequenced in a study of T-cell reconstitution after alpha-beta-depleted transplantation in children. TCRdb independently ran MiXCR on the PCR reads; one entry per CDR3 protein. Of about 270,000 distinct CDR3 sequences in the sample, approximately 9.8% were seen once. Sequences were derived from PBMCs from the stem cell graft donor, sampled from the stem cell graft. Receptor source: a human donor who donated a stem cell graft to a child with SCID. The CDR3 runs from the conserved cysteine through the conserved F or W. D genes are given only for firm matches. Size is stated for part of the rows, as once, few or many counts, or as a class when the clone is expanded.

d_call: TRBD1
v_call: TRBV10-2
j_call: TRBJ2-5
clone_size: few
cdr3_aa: CASSESTGGKETQYF
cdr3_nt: TGCGCCAGCAGTGAGTCAACAGGGGGTAAAGAGACCCAGTACTTC

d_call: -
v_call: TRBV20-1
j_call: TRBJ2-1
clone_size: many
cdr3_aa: CSARDANEQFF
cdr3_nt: TGCAGTGCTAGAGATGCCAATGAGCAGTTCTTC

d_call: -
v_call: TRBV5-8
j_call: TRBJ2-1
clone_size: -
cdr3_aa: CASSLGWDSYNEQFF
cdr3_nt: TGTGCCAGCAGCTTGGGGTGGGACTCCTACAATGAGCAGTTCTTC

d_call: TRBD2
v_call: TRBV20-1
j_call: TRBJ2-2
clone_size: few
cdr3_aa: CSAGGLAGELFF
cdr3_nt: TGCAGTGCGGGCGGACTAGCCGGGGAGCTGTTTTTT

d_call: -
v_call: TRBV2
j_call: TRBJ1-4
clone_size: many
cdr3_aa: CASSETLNEKLFF
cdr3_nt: TGTGCCAGCAGTGAAACCCTGAATGAAAAACTGTTTTTT

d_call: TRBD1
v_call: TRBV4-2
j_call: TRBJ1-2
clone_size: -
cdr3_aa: CATRGDYGYTF
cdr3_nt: TGTGCCACCAGGGGGGACTATGGCTACACCTTC

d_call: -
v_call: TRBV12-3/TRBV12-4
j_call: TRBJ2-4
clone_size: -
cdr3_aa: CASSLFLLAKNIQYF
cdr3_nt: TGTGCCAGCAGTTTGTTTCTTTTAGCCAAAAACATTCAGTACTTC

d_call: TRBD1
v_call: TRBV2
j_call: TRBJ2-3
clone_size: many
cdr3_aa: CASSADRGSDTQYF
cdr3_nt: TGTGCCAGCAGTGCGGACAGGGGTTCAGATACGCAGTATTTT

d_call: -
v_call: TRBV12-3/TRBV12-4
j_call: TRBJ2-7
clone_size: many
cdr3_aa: CASGTSSAYEQYF
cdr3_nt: TGTGCCAGCGGCACTTCTAGCGCCTACGAGCAGTACTTC

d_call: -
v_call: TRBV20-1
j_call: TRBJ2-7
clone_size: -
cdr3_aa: CSAPSSVYYEQYF
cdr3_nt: TGCAGTGCTCCGTCCTCTGTTTACTACGAGCAGTACTTC

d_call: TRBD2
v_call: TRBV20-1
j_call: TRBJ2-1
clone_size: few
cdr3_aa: CSAPGTSGGAYNEQFF
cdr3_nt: TGCAGTGCGCCCGGGACTAGCGGGGGGGCCTACAATGAGCAGTTCTTC

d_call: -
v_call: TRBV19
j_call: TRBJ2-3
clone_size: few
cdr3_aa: CASRPKGQMSTDTQYF
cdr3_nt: TGTGCCAGCAGACCCAAGGGGCAGATGAGCACAGATACGCAGTATTTT

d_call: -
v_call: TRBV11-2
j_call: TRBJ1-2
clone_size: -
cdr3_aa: CASSQSGGNYGYTF
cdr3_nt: TGTGCCAGCAGCCAGAGCGGGGGAAACTATGGCTACACCTTC

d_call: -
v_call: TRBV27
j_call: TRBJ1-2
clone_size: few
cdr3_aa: CASSLYFPSSGGDNYGYTF
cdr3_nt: TGTGCCAGCAGTCTATATTTTCCCTCTTCGGGAGGGGATAACTATGGCTACACCTTC

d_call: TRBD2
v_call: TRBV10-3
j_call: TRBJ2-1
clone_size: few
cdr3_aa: CAISPTSAGGKFF
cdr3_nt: TGTGCCATCAGCCCCACCTCAGCGGGGGGGAAGTTCTTC

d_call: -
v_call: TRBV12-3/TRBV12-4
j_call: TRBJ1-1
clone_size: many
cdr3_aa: CASSFRLGAEAFF
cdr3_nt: TGTGCCAGCAGTTTTCGTCTGGGGGCTGAAGCTTTCTTT

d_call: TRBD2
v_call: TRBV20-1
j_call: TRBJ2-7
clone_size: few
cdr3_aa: CSARVVSGGPGEQYF
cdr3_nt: TGCAGTGCTAGAGTCGTCTCGGGGGGTCCGGGAGAGCAGTACTTC

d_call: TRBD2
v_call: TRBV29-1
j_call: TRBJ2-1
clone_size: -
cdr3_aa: CSAGRLAGDNEQFF
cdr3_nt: TGCAGCGCGGGGAGACTAGCGGGGGACAATGAGCAGTTCTTC

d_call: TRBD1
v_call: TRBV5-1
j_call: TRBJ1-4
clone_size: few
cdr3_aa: CASSAAGTGAEKLFF
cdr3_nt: TGCGCCAGCAGCGCGGCCGGGACAGGGGCTGAAAAACTGTTTTTT

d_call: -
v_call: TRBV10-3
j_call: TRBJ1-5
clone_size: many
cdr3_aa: CAISELRGQPQHF
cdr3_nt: TGTGCCATCAGTGAATTGCGGGGCCAGCCCCAGCATTTT

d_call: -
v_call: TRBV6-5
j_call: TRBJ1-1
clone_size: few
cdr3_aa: CASSRDGEAFF
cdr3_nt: TGTGCCAGCAGTCGGGACGGTGAAGCTTTCTTT

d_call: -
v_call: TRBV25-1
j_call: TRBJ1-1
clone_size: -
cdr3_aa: CASSADLDFSTEAFF
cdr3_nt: TGTGCCAGCAGTGCCGACCTTGATTTCTCCACTGAAGCTTTCTTT

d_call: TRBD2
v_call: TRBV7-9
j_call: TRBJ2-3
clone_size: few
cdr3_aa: CASSLGGSSGGTDTQYF
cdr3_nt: TGTGCCAGCAGCTTAGGAGGTTCTAGCGGGGGCACAGATACGCAGTATTTT

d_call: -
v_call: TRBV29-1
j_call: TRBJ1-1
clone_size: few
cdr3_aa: CSVKQGMGNTEAFF
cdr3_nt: TGCAGCGTTAAGCAGGGAATGGGGAACACTGAAGCTTTCTTT